This T cell receptor beta chain stems from a study of T cell responses to AZD1222 COVID-19 vaccine (dated by TCRdb to about 2021). For context, the study as a whole: Because spike-specific TCR depth and breadth did not differ between the two schedules, AZD1222 recipients who got a second dose at roughly 4 weeks were pooled with those who got a second dose at roughly 12 weeks. A total of 233 trial participants underwent TCR sequencing, of whom some 210 received two doses of AZD1222 and some 25 received two doses of the MenACWY control vaccine. Trial participants were enrolled by age into subgroups of 18-55, 56-69 and 70-plus years, and around 150, 29 and 61 TCR-sequenced participants, respectively, were included in these subgroups. General findings and caveats noted by the study authors: Conclusions about previously exposed vaccinees are limited because only five to seven AZD1222 recipients were SARS-CoV-2 seropositive at baseline. CD4 TCRs associated with the vaccine covered the entire spike protein, and the dominant responses were in regions 160-218 and 743-854. No day 14 peak-response samples were available, so repertoires were characterized only after the peak T cell response. Participants were mostly white British, with more females than males. The authors suggested clonal diversity may have been underestimated. After two AZD1222 doses, both the breadth and the depth of spike-specific TCRs were significantly higher than at day 0 and than in MenACWY recipients. In the small 56-69-year group, the increase in depth fell short of significance, most likely because of low power. Reportedly, almost half of the unique spike-specific TCRs recognized epitopes lying outside the regions that are mutated in the B.1.351 and B.1.1.7 variants.

CDR1 and CDR2 are read off the germline V gene (reference sequence) as SGHNT and YYREEE. Clipping removes 10 bases from V and 9 bases from J, with 13 as the unmatched junction base count. Its CDR3 holds 14 amino acids, cysteine through phenylalanine. Of all the DNA, just the CDR3 is kept, 42 bases in frame from base 1. This specimen's time point label, per the study, means: baseline before first vaccination. Vaccinee samples came from UK trials COV001 and COV002, including a single-blind randomized controlled phase 2/3 trial of AZD1222 (ChAdOx1 nCoV-19) in healthy adults. For TCRbeta chain sequencing, PBMC samples from trial participants were taken at day 0 and at day 28 after the second dose. Points on this clone: Which antigen it targets is not known. Base qualities are not provided; no much larger clone lies one nucleotide away.

The CDR3 regions of human TCRbeta chains were analyzed by immunosequencing. The paper's data handling went like this. TCRs in the repertoires were compared against a reference library of SARS-CoV-2-specific TCRs that had been generated with the MIRA antigen-specificity platform. Breadth meant the fraction of unique TCRs that were SARS-CoV-2-associated, whereas depth meant the fraction of total T cells that were SARS-CoV-2-associated. Each spike-specific TCR was assigned to its reactive spike region and to a CD4 or CD8 class using the MIRA data. Log10-transformed breadth and depth values were compared by one-way ANOVA with Sidak's multiple comparisons tests. As stored in TCRdb, this immuneACCESS dataset retains in-frame rearrangements with V and J assigned. A fraction of the clones does not appear; measured against another copy, unresolved V genes explain less than half of the discrepancy, and the remainder lacks a known reason. That table is the source of V, J and clone size, and D and trimming were worked out from the DNA. For this sample the table gives some 140,000 clones, of which roughly 90% were detected only once. The ten largest clones represent roughly 3.1% of the sample.

The material was peripheral blood, obtained on day 0 of AZD1222 vaccination. This receptor was taken from an adult in good health. The V and J genes are TRBV5-4 and TRBJ2-1, and TRBD2 matches 10 of the central bases. The base sequence is TGTGCCGTAAAGTGGGCTAGCGGGAGAGCTGAGCAGTTCTTC. It encodes CAVKWASGRAEQFF.